This T cell receptor (beta chain) stems from a study of beta chain features in type 1 diabetes. This clone was recorded a few times. The sample holds other DNA sequences that translate to the same CDR3. The CDR3 extends over 13 amino acids. Trimming pared 5 bases from V and 1 base from J, leaving 8 bases between. Germline V gene sequence: CDR1 MNHEY, CDR2 SVGAGI. Expressed TCRB transcripts were sequenced because the entire RNA isolate underwent reverse transcription. Clones were sequenced by immunoSEQ multiplex PCR, and TCRdb holds only the in-frame ones, with some missing. The sample includes a few hundred thousand clones, roughly 13% seen only once; the top ten take approximately 0.015%.

The sequenced material came from naive CD4+ T cells from blood. This TCR came from a young man in good health. This chain links TRBV6-5 with TRBJ1-1, with a weak D call TRBD1 (5 bases). The chain's CDR3 is CASSQGRNTEAFF. The DNA for the CDR3 is TGTGCCAGCAGTCAGGGAAGGAACACTGAAGCTTTCTTT.